Listed below are T cell receptor beta chains from one sample, sequenced in a study of blood T cell repertoires in COVID-19. Sequencing was performed with immunoSEQ multiplex PCR; in TCRdb, only in-frame clones are kept and a portion is missing. The table includes 250,000 to 350,000 clones, roughly 80% detected once. The sample comprised peripheral blood. Receptor source: a human donor with COVID-19, enrolled during active disease. The donor label of this sample is uncertain. Both conserved end residues are part of each CDR3. A D gene is named only where the DNA matches it firmly. Size is stated for part of the rows, as once, few or many counts, or as a class when the clone is expanded.

size: -; D: TRBD2; J: TRBJ2-1; V: TRBV27; DNA: TGTGCCAGCAGTTTATCCCGACTAGCGGGAGTCGATGAGCAGTTCTTC; CDR3: CASSLSRLAGVDEQFF
size: few; D: TRBD1; J: TRBJ1-6; V: TRBV5-1; DNA: TGCGCCAGCAGCTCAGGGGGCGGTAATTCACCCCTCCACTTT; CDR3: CASSSGGGNSPLHF
size: -; D: TRBD1; J: TRBJ2-1; V: TRBV3-1/TRBV3-2; DNA: TGTGCCAGCAGGGACAGGGGGTTCAATGAGCAGTTCTTC; CDR3: CASRDRGFNEQFF
size: few; D: TRBD1; J: TRBJ1-1; V: TRBV11-2; DNA: TGTGCCAGCAGCTTAGGACAGGGGAACACTGAAGCTTTCTTT; CDR3: CASSLGQGNTEAFF
size: -; D: TRBD1; J: TRBJ1-5; V: TRBV12-5; DNA: TGTGCTAGTGTCCCGGCGCAGCAGGGGGACAATCAGCCCCAGCATTTT; CDR3: CASVPAQQGDNQPQHF
size: once; D: -; J: TRBJ1-5; V: TRBV28; DNA: TGTGCCAGCAGTTCGGGCGGTAGGGGATGGAATCAGCCCCAGCATTTT; CDR3: CASSSGGRGWNQPQHF
size: -; D: -; J: TRBJ1-2; V: TRBV2; DNA: TGTGCCAGCAGTGAAATTGGGTACGGGAACTATGGCTACACCTTC; CDR3: CASSEIGYGNYGYTF
size: -; D: -; J: TRBJ1-5; V: TRBV18; DNA: TGTGCCAGCTCACCTGAGAAGAATAGCAATCAGCCCCAGCATTTT; CDR3: CASSPEKNSNQPQHF
size: -; D: -; J: TRBJ2-2; V: TRBV5-1; DNA: TGCGCCAGCAGCGGGAGGAACGGAGAAACCGGGGAGCTGTTTTTT; CDR3: CASSGRNGETGELFF
size: -; D: -; J: TRBJ2-1; V: TRBV19; DNA: TGTGCCAGTAGTATTCGGAGAGGTCTCTACAATGAGCAGTTCTTC; CDR3: CASSIRRGLYNEQFF
size: -; D: -; J: TRBJ1-1; V: TRBV27; DNA: TGTGCCAGCAGTTTATACAGGAACACTGAAGCTTTCTTT; CDR3: CASSLYRNTEAFF
size: -; D: -; J: TRBJ2-1; V: TRBV7-7; DNA: TGTGCTAGCAGCCAAATCCGGGACTCATCTAGTGAGCAGTTCTTC; CDR3: CASSQIRDSSSEQFF
size: once; D: -; J: TRBJ2-5; V: TRBV11-1; DNA: TGTGCCAGCAGCCAAAGGACGGGGGAAGAGACCCAGTACTTC; CDR3: CASSQRTGEETQYF
size: -; D: TRBD1; J: TRBJ2-3; V: TRBV19; DNA: TGTGCCACCGTACAGGGGGCGGCAGATACGCAGTATTTT; CDR3: CATVQGAADTQYF
size: -; D: -; J: TRBJ2-2; V: TRBV24-1; DNA: TGTGCCACCAGCGGGGGGGACAGCCCTACCGGGGAGCTGTTTTTT; CDR3: CATSGGDSPTGELFF
size: -; D: TRBD2; J: TRBJ2-1; V: TRBV18; DNA: TGTGCCAGCTCACCGGAAGTTTTAGCGGGATACAATGAGCAGTTCTTC; CDR3: CASSPEVLAGYNEQFF
size: -; D: TRBD2; J: TRBJ2-5; V: TRBV18; DNA: TGTGCCAGCTCACCAAACCGGCAGCGGGAAGTTGGAGAGACCCAGTACTTC; CDR3: CASSPNRQREVGETQYF
size: -; D: TRBD2; J: TRBJ2-1; V: TRBV7-2; DNA: TGTGCCAGCAGCTTAGCGGGACTAGCGGAGAATGAGCAGTTCTTC; CDR3: CASSLAGLAENEQFF
size: -; D: -; J: TRBJ2-7; V: TRBV28; DNA: TGTGCCAGCAGTTTCAGACAGTATTACGAGCAGTACTTC; CDR3: CASSFRQYYEQYF
size: -; D: TRBD1; J: TRBJ1-2; V: TRBV6-2/TRBV6-3; DNA: TGTGCCAGCAGTGCCACCGGGACAGGGGGACTCTATGGCTACACCTTC; CDR3: CASSATGTGGLYGYTF
size: -; D: -; J: TRBJ1-2; V: TRBV6-5; DNA: TGTGCCAGCAGCCTCTTTTCCGTGGCCTATGGCTACACCTTC; CDR3: CASSLFSVAYGYTF
size: -; D: -; J: TRBJ1-2; V: TRBV6-2/TRBV6-3; DNA: TGTGCCAGCAGCCTAGACAGTGGTGGCTACACCTTC; CDR3: CASSLDSGGYTF
size: -; D: -; J: TRBJ1-2; V: TRBV7-9; DNA: TGTGTAGCAGGGTCTAACTATGGCTACACCTTC; CDR3: CVAGSNYGYTF
size: -; D: TRBD1; J: TRBJ1-5; V: TRBV7-2; DNA: TGTGCCAGCAGCTTAGCAGGGGGCCAGCCCCAGCATTTT; CDR3: CASSLAGGQPQHF
size: -; D: -; J: TRBJ2-7; V: TRBV15; DNA: TGTGCCACCAGCAGAGATCTCGGGTACGAGCAGTACTTC; CDR3: CATSRDLGYEQYF
size: once; D: -; J: TRBJ2-7; V: TRBV19; DNA: TGTGCCAGTAGTTCGCGGGACAGCCCCTACGAGCAGTACTTC; CDR3: CASSSRDSPYEQYF
size: -; D: -; J: TRBJ2-1; V: TRBV7-9; DNA: TGTGCCAGCAGCTTTACTGTCTCGGGATACAATGAGCAGTTCTTC; CDR3: CASSFTVSGYNEQFF
size: -; D: TRBD1; J: TRBJ1-2; V: TRBV28; DNA: TGTGCCAGCAGTTCGGACAGGGGTCTATCGGCTCGGGGCTACACCTTC; CDR3: CASSSDRGLSARGYTF
size: -; D: TRBD2; J: TRBJ2-1; V: TRBV5-1; DNA: TGCGCCAGCAGAAATAGCGGGAGCTCCTACAATGAGCAGTTCTTC; CDR3: CASRNSGSSYNEQFF
size: once; D: TRBD2; J: TRBJ2-1; V: TRBV4-2; DNA: TGTGCCAGCAGCCAAGAAGCGGGCGGGAGCTCCTACAATGAGCAGTTCTTC; CDR3: CASSQEAGGSSYNEQFF
size: once; D: -; J: TRBJ1-3; V: TRBV28; DNA: TGTGCCAGCAGTTTGGGGAGGGCGCTCTCTGGAAACACCATATATTTT; CDR3: CASSLGRALSGNTIYF
size: -; D: TRBD2; J: TRBJ2-5; V: TRBV27; DNA: TGTGCCAGCAGTCCTGGACTAGCGGGAGAGTCCTACCAAGAGACCCAGTACTTC; CDR3: CASSPGLAGESYQETQYF
size: -; D: TRBD1; J: TRBJ2-2; V: TRBV5-1; DNA: TGCGCCAGCAGCTCGACCGGGACAGGGGGGACCGGGGAGCTGTTTTTT; CDR3: CASSSTGTGGTGELFF
size: -; D: TRBD1; J: TRBJ2-7; V: TRBV6-1; DNA: TGTGCCAGCAGTGAAGCGCGGAACAGGGGGTTCGACGAGCAGTACTTC; CDR3: CASSEARNRGFDEQYF
size: -; D: -; J: TRBJ2-1; V: TRBV6-5; DNA: TGTGCCAGCAGGGCAGGAGCGGCCAATGAGCAGTTCTTC; CDR3: CASRAGAANEQFF
size: -; D: -; J: TRBJ1-2; V: TRBV9; DNA: TGTGCCAGCAGCGTAGCGGGTACAGGGACCGGCTACACCTTC; CDR3: CASSVAGTGTGYTF
size: -; D: TRBD1; J: TRBJ1-4; V: TRBV6-5; DNA: TGTGCCAGCAGTTACGGGACAGGAGCAACTAATGAAAAACTGTTTTTT; CDR3: CASSYGTGATNEKLFF
size: -; D: -; J: TRBJ1-5; V: TRBV28; DNA: TGTGCCAGCCGTATACACCCTCAGCCCCAGCATTTT; CDR3: CASRIHPQPQHF
size: once; D: -; J: TRBJ1-2; V: TRBV28; DNA: TGTGCCAGCAGTTTACTCCAGGGCCCTAACTATGGCTACACCTTC; CDR3: CASSLLQGPNYGYTF
size: -; D: -; J: TRBJ1-2; V: TRBV4-1; DNA: TGCGCCAGCAGCCAAGACAGGGCACGGGGCTACACCTTC; CDR3: CASSQDRARGYTF
size: -; D: -; J: TRBJ1-6; V: TRBV7-6; DNA: TGTGCCAGCAGCTTAGCACCGGGACACAATAATTCACCCCTCCACTTT; CDR3: CASSLAPGHNNSPLHF
size: -; D: -; J: TRBJ1-1; V: TRBV7-2; DNA: TGTGCCAGCAGCTTAGACTCGGGGGGACTCACTGAAGCTTTCTTT; CDR3: CASSLDSGGLTEAFF
size: -; D: TRBD2; J: TRBJ2-3; V: TRBV29-1; DNA: TGCAGCGTTGTTCAGGGACTAGCGGGCACAGATACGCAGTATTTT; CDR3: CSVVQGLAGTDTQYF
size: -; D: -; J: TRBJ1-2; V: TRBV6-5; DNA: TGTGCCAGCAGTTACTCGTCGGGGTACCCTAGTGGCTACACCTTC; CDR3: CASSYSSGYPSGYTF
size: -; D: -; J: TRBJ2-4; V: TRBV28; DNA: TGTGCCAGCAGTTTAAAGGGTTGGGCTAGCGTCAAAAACATTCAGTACTTC; CDR3: CASSLKGWASVKNIQYF
size: -; D: -; J: TRBJ1-4; V: TRBV27; DNA: TGTGCCAGCAGTTCCAAGTTCAGGGAAATTAATGAAAAACTGTTTTTT; CDR3: CASSSKFREINEKLFF
size: -; D: -; J: TRBJ2-1; V: TRBV15; DNA: TGTGCCACCAGCCTGGCCCGGACAGACCAAGAGCAGTTCTTC; CDR3: CATSLARTDQEQFF
size: -; D: TRBD1; J: TRBJ1-1; V: TRBV2; DNA: TGTGCCAGCAGCGCGGGACAGCTGAACACTGAAGCTTTCTTT; CDR3: CASSAGQLNTEAFF
size: -; D: -; J: TRBJ2-7; V: TRBV7-5; DNA: TGTGCCAGAAGCTTGTCGCGGGAGGAGCCCTACGAGCAGTACTTC; CDR3: CARSLSREEPYEQYF
size: -; D: TRBD2; J: TRBJ2-7; V: TRBV7-8; DNA: TGTGCCAGCAGCCCCTCGACTAGCGGGAGGTACGAGCAGTACTTC; CDR3: CASSPSTSGRYEQYF
size: -; D: TRBD2; J: TRBJ2-4; V: TRBV14; DNA: TGTGCCAGCAGCCCGGGGGGTCCGCTAGCCAAAAACATTCAGTACTTC; CDR3: CASSPGGPLAKNIQYF